This T cell receptor (beta chain) was captured by sequencing in a study of T-cell reconstitution after alpha-beta-depleted transplantation in children. Findings and caveats of the study: Surviving recipient T cells and thymic progenitors underlay high day-60 TCRbeta diversity in some patients. Expanded clones from the graft, numbering several hundred, reportedly supplied alpha-beta T cells about two months after transplant.

Unique molecular identifiers tagged the TCRbeta library. MiXCR was run by TCRdb on the PCR reads, yielding one entry per CDR3 protein. The sample shows approximately 80,000 distinct CDR3 sequences, 13% to 15% of them seen only once. There are 15 residues in the CDR3. The germline gives CDR1 DFQATT, CDR2 SNEGSKA (reference sequence). The V and J ends lost 4 bases and 8 bases respectively, with 18 bases between them. With respect to this clonotype: What it recognizes is unknown.

The J gene is TRBJ1-6, the V gene TRBV20-1; a weak D match, TRBD1 (6 bases). Sample: PBMCs, mostly from graft donor cells, taken 180 days after TCRalphabeta/CD19-depleted stem cell transplant. This receptor was identified in a male patient aged 2-15 years who had a stem cell transplant for acute lymphoblastic leukemia, so the T cells may come from the graft donor. The CDR3 protein is CSAIEGGLTYSPLHF. The DNA for the CDR3 is TGCAGTGCTATAGAGGGGGGGCTGACCTATTCACCCCTCCACTTT.